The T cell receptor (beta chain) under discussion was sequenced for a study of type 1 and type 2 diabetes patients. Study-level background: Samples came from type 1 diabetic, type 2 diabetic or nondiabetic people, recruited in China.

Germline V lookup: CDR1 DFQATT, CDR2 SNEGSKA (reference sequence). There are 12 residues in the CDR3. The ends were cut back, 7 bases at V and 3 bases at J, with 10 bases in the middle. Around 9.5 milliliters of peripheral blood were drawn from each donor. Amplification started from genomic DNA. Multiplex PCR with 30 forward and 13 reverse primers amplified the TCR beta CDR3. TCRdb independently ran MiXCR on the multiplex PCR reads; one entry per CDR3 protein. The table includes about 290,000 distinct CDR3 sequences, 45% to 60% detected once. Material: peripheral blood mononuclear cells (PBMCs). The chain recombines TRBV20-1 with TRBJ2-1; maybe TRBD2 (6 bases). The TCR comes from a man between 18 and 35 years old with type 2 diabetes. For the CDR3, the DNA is TGCAGTGTCAGGCGGGACTACAATGAGCAGTTCTTC. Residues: CSVRRDYNEQFF.